The 31 T cell receptor beta chains below come from one sample, sequenced in a study of radiation and T cells in renal cell carcinoma. Data came from immunoSEQ multiplex PCR; TCRdb stores just in-frame clones and leaves some out. The sample carries about 130,000 clones, nearly 90% recorded once. Time point here: baseline pretreatment blood. Indicated treatment: 15 Gy SBRT to primary tumor, nephrectomy 4 weeks later. The material sequenced was blood, taken from a patient whose treatment included radiotherapy and nephrectomy. These receptors all come from a woman aged 50 to 65 with renal cell carcinoma.

This chain connects TRBV19 to TRBJ1-5, with 12 bases aligning to TRBD1. This CDR3 is 16 amino acids long. Per germline, CDR1 LNHDA and CDR2 SQIVND (reference sequence). J gave up 5 bases and V 3 bases, and 5 bases lay outside the gene matches. CDR3 DNA: TGTGCCAGTAGTATCCGGGGACAGGGGGCCGATCAGCCCCAGCATTTT. This gives the protein CASSIRGQGADQPQHF.

This chain joins TRBV19 and TRBJ1-1; no clear D gene. V lost 2 bases, J lost 4 bases, and 14 bases lay in between. Per the germline V gene, CDR1 is LNHDA and CDR2 is SQIVND (reference sequence). CDR3 length equals 15 residues. In DNA form, the CDR3 reads TGTGCCAGTAGTATATCCGGATCTATGGGCACTGAAGCTTTCTTT. This translates into CASSISGSMGTEAFF.

The chain recombines TRBV4-3 with TRBJ1-6; a weak D match, TRBD1 (5 bases). Germline V gene data show CDR1 as LGHNA and CDR2 as YSLEER. V dropped 0 bases and J dropped 9 bases, with 15 bases sitting between them. The CDR3 has 16 amino acids. This chain's CDR3 is CASSQEAGYEASPLHF. The CDR3 region has the DNA TGCGCCAGCAGCCAAGAAGCAGGGTATGAGGCTTCACCCCTCCACTTT.

The chain recombines TRBV5-8 with TRBJ1-2; D gene ambiguous. The CDR3 length is 13 residues. V lost 4 bases to trimming and J lost 5 bases, with 12 bases between them. The V gene's germline CDR1 is SGHTS and CDR2 YDEGEE. DNA of the CDR3: TGTGCCAGCAGCGTCGGAGGAAATTATGGCTACACCTTC. Translated: CASSVGGNYGYTF.

The rearrangement uses TRBV30 and TRBJ2-7; the D is unclear. With 3 bases removed from V and 2 bases from J, the gap between germline ends came to 8 bases. The CDR3 has 12 residues. In germline, CDR1 is GTSNPN, CDR2 SVGIG (reference sequence). CDR3 nucleotide sequence: TGTGCCTGGAGGAAGGCAGCCTACGAGCAGTACTTC. Its translation is CAWRKAAYEQYF. The full variable domain, in which reference TRBV30 and TRBJ2-7 provide the parts outside the CDR3, is SQTIHQWPATLVQPVGSPLSLECTVEGTSNPNLYWYRQAAGRGLQLLFYSVGIGQISSEVPQNLSASRPQDRQFILSSKKLLLSDSGFYLCAWRKAAYEQYFGPGTRLTVT.

The V call is TRBV12-5, the J call TRBJ1-3, with D perhaps TRBD1 (5 bases). Looked up from germline, CDR1 is LGHNT and CDR2 is FRNRAP. Trimming pared 7 bases from V and 5 bases from J, leaving 15 bases between. This CDR3 is built from 14 residues. CDR3 in DNA: TGTGCTAGTGATTCCCGGGCAGGGAGAAACACCATATATTTT. This translates into CASDSRAGRNTIYF.

This clone was seen only a few times. This chain connects TRBV7-9 to TRBJ2-5, with D unclear. V lost 1 base and J 10 bases, leaving 7 bases between the germline ends. Germline CDR1 and CDR2: SEHNR and FQNEAQ (reference sequence). This CDR3 comprises 11 residues. DNA for the CDR3: TGTGCCAGCAGCTTAGAGGGCTTCCAGTACTTC. The encoded protein is CASSLEGFQYF.

The chain couples TRBV6-5 to TRBJ2-1; tentative D call: TRBD2 (5 bases). CDR1 is MNHEY, CDR2 SVGAGI, per germline. The CDR3 loop spans 14 amino acids. V dropped 6 bases and J dropped 9 bases, with 18 bases sitting between them. CDR3 protein: CASRRRGNEGEQFF. As DNA, the CDR3 is TGTGCCAGCAGACGACGGGGAAACGAAGGTGAGCAGTTCTTC.

The genes are TRBV29-1 and TRBJ2-7, with D perhaps matching TRBD1 (7 bases). The CDR3 is 13 amino acids. The germline gives CDR1 SQVTM, CDR2 ANQGSEA. Trimming stripped 2 bases from V and 3 bases from J, with 11 bases between. The CDR3 DNA sequence: TGCAGCGTTGAATGGCAGGGGGGCTACGAGCAGTACTTC. This encodes CSVEWQGGYEQYF.

V is TRBV4-1 and J is TRBJ2-7; the match to TRBD2 covers 8 bases. From germline, CDR1 is MGHRA and CDR2 YSYEKL. The CDR3 runs to 15 residues. Trimming removed 4 bases from V and 3 bases from J; junction bases left unmatched: 8. The CDR3 spells CASSPSGTSGYEQYF. CDR3 DNA: TGCGCCAGCAGCCCTTCCGGAACTAGCGGCTACGAGCAGTACTTC.

This clone was seen just once. V usage is TRBV5-1 and J usage is TRBJ1-1, with D possibly TRBD1 on 6 matching bases. Germline-derived CDR1 and CDR2 are SGHRS and YFSETQ. The CDR3 covers 14 residues. Trimming took 4 bases from V and 1 from J, leaving 11 bases between them. CDR3 coding DNA: TGCGCCAGCAGCCCTATACAGGGGAACACTGAAGCTTTCTTT. It translates to CASSPIQGNTEAFF.

CDR3 nucleotide sequence: TGCAGCGTTGGGCCAGGGGGCTTGTATGGCTACACCTTC. Amino acid sequence: CSVGPGGLYGYTF. V usage is TRBV29-1 and J usage is TRBJ1-2, with 8 bases identical to TRBD1. V lost 4 bases, J lost 5 bases, and 6 bases stayed unmatched. The CDR3 runs 13 residues. Germline V CDR1 and CDR2: SQVTM, ANQGSEA.

V and J are TRBV5-4 and TRBJ1-1; D might be TRBD1 (5 bases). From germline, CDR1 is SGHNT and CDR2 YYREEE (reference sequence). V was pared by 0 bases and J by 0 bases, with 9 bases between. This CDR3 is 15 amino acids long. CDR3 amino acids: CASSLVGGMNTEAFF. The DNA for the CDR3 is TGTGCCAGCAGCTTGGTCGGGGGGATGAACACTGAAGCTTTCTTT.

The J gene is TRBJ1-2, the V gene TRBV7-9, with D uncertain. V lost 5 bases and J 0 bases, leaving 13 bases between the germline ends. The CDR3 covers 15 residues. The germline gives CDR1 SEHNR, CDR2 FQNEAQ (reference sequence). The CDR3 loop is CASSPETGSNYGYTF. The CDR3 DNA sequence: TGTGCCAGCAGCCCTGAGACGGGATCTAACTATGGCTACACCTTC.

The chain is built from TRBV28 and TRBJ2-5; D ambiguous. Trimming pared 3 bases from V and 1 base from J, leaving 6 bases between. Germline CDR1 reads MDHEN; CDR2 reads SYDVKM. This CDR3 region has 13 residues. The CDR3 spells CASSFRFQETQYF. CDR3 coding DNA: TGTGCCAGCAGTTTCAGATTCCAAGAGACCCAGTACTTC.

This chain links TRBV6-5 with TRBJ2-7; possible D gene TRBD1, 6 bases. V was pared by 7 bases and J by 3 bases, with 16 bases between. In germline, CDR1 is MNHEY, CDR2 SVGAGI. The CDR3 covers 14 residues. The chain's CDR3 is CASTSGQNFYEQYF. The CDR3 nucleotides are TGTGCCAGCACCTCAGGACAGAATTTCTACGAGCAGTACTTC.

This sequence joins TRBV5-6 and TRBJ1-3; D remains unclear. CDR1 is SGHDT and CDR2 is YYEEEE in the germline V gene. Trimming left V 1 base short and J 0 bases short, with 8 bases between. The CDR3 is 15 amino acids. CDR3 bases: TGTGCCAGCAGCTTGTTTGCTTTCTCTGGAAACACCATATATTTT. Translation: CASSLFAFSGNTIYF.

The V call is TRBV4-1, the J call TRBJ1-5, with 8 positions matching TRBD1. The V and J ends lost 0 bases and 3 bases, in that order; junction bases with no gene match: 4. CDR1 is MGHRA, CDR2 YSYEKL, per germline. The CDR3 length is 16 residues. The CDR3 DNA reads TGCGCCAGCAGCCAAGAGATGGGACAGGCCAATCAGCCCCAGCATTTT. Protein product: CASSQEMGQANQPQHF.

The chain is built from TRBV6-5 and TRBJ1-5, with D tentatively TRBD1 (5 bases). V lost 9 bases, J lost 4 bases, and 13 bases lay in between. Per germline, CDR1 MNHEY and CDR2 SVGAGI. The CDR3 sequence is 13 residues long. The CDR3 DNA follows: TGTGCCAGTCAGACAGCCCGAAATCAGCCCCAGCATTTT. Translating it yields CASQTARNQPQHF.

The gene calls are TRBV5-1 and TRBJ2-1; D tentatively reads TRBD1 or TRBD2 (5 bases each). The CDR3 is 15 residues long. The ends were cut back, 7 bases at V and 0 bases at J, with 14 bases in the middle. Germline V gene data show CDR1 as SGHRS and CDR2 as YFSETQ. This CDR3 reads CASGDGVFSYNEQFF. The CDR3 DNA sequence: TGCGCCAGCGGGGACGGGGTCTTCTCCTACAATGAGCAGTTCTTC.

The CDR3 loop is CASSRTGGYGNEKLFF. The CDR3, as DNA: TGTGCCAGCTCACGGACAGGGGGCTACGGTAATGAAAAACTGTTTTTT. This rearrangement joins TRBV18 to TRBJ1-4, with TRBD1 matching 11 bases. CDR3 size: 16 residues. J gave up 4 bases and V 4 bases, and 5 bases lay outside the gene matches. The V gene's germline CDR1 is KGHSH and CDR2 LQKENI.

The chain couples TRBV4-3 to TRBJ2-5; tentative D call: TRBD2 (5 bases). V lost 1 base to trimming and J lost 5 bases, with 11 bases between them. Germline V gene lookup returns CDR1 LGHNA and CDR2 YSLEER. CDR3 length: 14 residues. This chain's CDR3 is CASSQVIGEETQYF. The DNA for the CDR3 is TGCGCCAGCAGCCAAGTTATCGGGGAGGAGACCCAGTACTTC.

This clone is a singleton in its sample. V gene TRBV19 combines with J gene TRBJ1-2, with D perhaps matching TRBD1 (5 bases). The CDR3 totals 15 residues. Germline CDR1 LNHDA, CDR2 SQIVND (reference sequence). Trimming removed 3 bases from V and 5 bases from J, with 16 bases in between. The DNA of the CDR3 is TGTGCCAGTAGTATCAGGACTTTAGGGGATTATGGCTACACCTTC. Its protein product is CASSIRTLGDYGYTF.

This rearrangement joins TRBV29-1 to TRBJ2-3; D is possibly TRBD1 or TRBD2 (5 bases each). CDR1 and CDR2 (germline): SQVTM, ANQGSEA. The CDR3 length is 13 residues. V dropped 6 bases and J dropped 2 bases, with 12 bases sitting between them. This chain's CDR3 is CSVRDPLTDTQYF. As DNA, the CDR3 is TGCAGCGTCCGGGACCCACTCACAGATACGCAGTATTTT.

The chain links TRBV6-1 to TRBJ1-5, with D possibly matching TRBD1 (6 bases). V shed 7 bases and J shed 2 bases, with 9 bases lying between them. Germline CDR1 is MNHNS and CDR2 is SASEGT. This CDR3 contains 13 residues. For the CDR3, the DNA is TGTGCCAGCATGGCAGGGGGCAATCAGCCCCAGCATTTT. This gives the protein CASMAGGNQPQHF.

V and J are TRBV15 and TRBJ2-2; D remains ambiguous. V gave up 0 bases and J gave up 1 base, with 12 bases separating them. From germline, CDR1 is LNHNV and CDR2 YYDKDF (reference sequence). The CDR3 totals 17 residues. The CDR3 here is CATSRDFTSRNTGELFF. In nucleotides, the CDR3 is TGTGCCACCAGCAGAGATTTTACTTCACGGAACACCGGGGAGCTGTTTTTT.

This clone came up a few times. V and J are TRBV5-5 and TRBJ1-5, with TRBD1 matching 7 bases. This CDR3 has 16 residues. The germline V gene encodes CDR1 SGHKS and CDR2 YYEKEE (reference sequence). Trimming took 1 base from V and 0 from J; bases not matched to a gene: 4. The CDR3 nucleotides are TGTGCCAGCAGCTTGTTCGGGACAGATAGCAATCAGCCCCAGCATTTT. Its translation: CASSLFGTDSNQPQHF. Looking up the rest from reference TRBV5-5 and TRBJ1-5 gives the full variable domain: DAGVTQSPTHLIKTRGQQVTLRCSPISGHKSVSWYQQVLGQGPQFIFQYYEKEERGRGNFPDRFSARQFPNYSSELNVNALLLGDSALYLCASSLFGTDSNQPQHFGDGTRLSIL.

V and J are TRBV18 and TRBJ2-1; D might be TRBD2 (7 bases). CDR1 is KGHSH, CDR2 LQKENI, per germline. The CDR3 is 12 amino acids. Trimming stripped 6 bases from V and 10 bases from J, with 13 bases between. CDR3 sequence reads: CASSRGASEQFF. The CDR3 DNA follows: TGTGCCAGCTCTCGGGGGGCCTCGGAGCAGTTCTTC.

The chain carries TRBV15 and TRBJ2-7; D is unresolved. V was shortened by 5 bases and J by 6 bases, with 8 bases between the two germline ends. The CDR3 is 11 residues long. Germline V CDR1 and CDR2: LNHNV, YYDKDF (reference sequence). This CDR3 reads CATSAHTEQYF. CDR3 in DNA: TGTGCCACCAGCGCGCATACCGAGCAGTACTTC. Filled out from reference TRBV15 and TRBJ2-7, the complete variable domain reads DAMVIQNPRYQVTQFGKPVTLSCSQTLNHNVMYWYQQKSSQAPKLLFHYYDKDFNNEADTPDNFQSRRPNTSFCFLDIRSPGLGDTAMYLCATSAHTEQYFGPGTRLTVT.

This clone was seen a single time. The chain has TRBV4-1 and TRBJ2-5; 14 bases line up with TRBD2. Germline lookup yields CDR1 MGHRA and CDR2 YSYEKL. Losses at the gene ends were 4 bases for V and 3 bases for J; bases not matched to a gene: 7. The CDR3 is 17 residues long. The CDR3 nucleotides are TGCGCCAGCAGCCGACTAGCGGGGGGGCCCGGAGAAGAGACCCAGTACTTC. Its protein is CASSRLAGGPGEETQYF.

This chain uses TRBV18 with TRBJ2-5; D is unclear. The CDR3 consists of 15 residues. The germline V and J ends were trimmed by 3 bases and 5 bases, with 16 bases remaining between them. CDR1 and CDR2 from the germline V gene are KGHSH and LQKENI. This CDR3 is CASSPPRQDGETQYF. The CDR3 region has the DNA TGTGCCAGCTCACCCCCCCGGCAGGACGGGGAGACCCAGTACTTC.